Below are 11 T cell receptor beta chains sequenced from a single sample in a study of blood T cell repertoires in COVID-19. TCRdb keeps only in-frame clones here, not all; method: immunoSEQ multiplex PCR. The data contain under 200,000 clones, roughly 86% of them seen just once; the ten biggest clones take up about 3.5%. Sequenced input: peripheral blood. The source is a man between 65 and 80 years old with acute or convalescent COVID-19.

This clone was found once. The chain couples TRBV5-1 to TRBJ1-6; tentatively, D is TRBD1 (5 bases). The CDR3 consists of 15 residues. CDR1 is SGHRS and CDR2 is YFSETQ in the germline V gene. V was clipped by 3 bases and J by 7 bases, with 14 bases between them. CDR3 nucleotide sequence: TGCGCCAGCAGCTCTGGGGCAGGGTGGAATTCACCCCTCCACTTT. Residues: CASSSGAGWNSPLHF. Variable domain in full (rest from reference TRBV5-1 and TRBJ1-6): KAGVTQTPRYLIKTRGQQVTLSCSPISGHRSVSWYQQTPGQGLQFLFEYFSETQRNKGNFPGRFSGRQFSNSRSEMNVSTLELGDSALYLCASSSGAGWNSPLHFGNGTRLTVT.

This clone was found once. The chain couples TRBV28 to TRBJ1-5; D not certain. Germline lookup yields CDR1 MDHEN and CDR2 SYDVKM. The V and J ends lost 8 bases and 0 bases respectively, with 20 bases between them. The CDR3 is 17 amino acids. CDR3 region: CASERESGGYSNQPQHF. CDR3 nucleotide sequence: TGTGCCAGCGAACGAGAGAGTGGAGGGTATAGCAATCAGCCCCAGCATTTT.

The CDR3 is CAISIQQGTQETQYF. The CDR3 bases are TGTGCCATCAGTATCCAACAGGGCACCCAAGAGACCCAGTACTTC. The chain recombines TRBV10-3 with TRBJ2-5; a possible D gene is TRBD1 (6 bases). The germline V and J ends were trimmed by 5 bases and 1 base, with 14 bases remaining between them. Germline V gene lookup returns CDR1 ENHRY and CDR2 SYGVKD. This CDR3 is 15 amino acids long.

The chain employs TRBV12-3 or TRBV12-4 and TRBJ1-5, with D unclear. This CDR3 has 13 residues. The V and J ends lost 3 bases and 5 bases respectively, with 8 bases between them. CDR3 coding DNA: TGTGCCAGCAGTTTGGCAGAAGATCAGCCCCAGCATTTT. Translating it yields CASSLAEDQPQHF.

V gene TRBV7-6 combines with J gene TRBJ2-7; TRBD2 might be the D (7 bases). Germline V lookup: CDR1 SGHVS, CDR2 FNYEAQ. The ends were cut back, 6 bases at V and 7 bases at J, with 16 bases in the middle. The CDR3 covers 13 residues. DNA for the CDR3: TGTGCCAGCAGTCCGGGGGGCTCGAGGGAGCAGTACTTC. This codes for CASSPGGSREQYF. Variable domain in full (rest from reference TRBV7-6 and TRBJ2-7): GAGVSQSPRYKVTKRGQDVALRCDPISGHVSLYWYRQALGQGPEFLTYFNYEAQQDKSGLPNDRFSAERPEGSISTLTIQRTEQRDSAMYRCASSPGGSREQYFGPGTRLTVT.

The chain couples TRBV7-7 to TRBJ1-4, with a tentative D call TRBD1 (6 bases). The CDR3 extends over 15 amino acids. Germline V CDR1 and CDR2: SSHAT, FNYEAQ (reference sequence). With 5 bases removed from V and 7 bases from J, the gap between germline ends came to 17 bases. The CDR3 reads CASSQNLGGAEKLFF. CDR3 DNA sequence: TGTGCCAGCAGCCAAAACCTGGGGGGGGCTGAAAAACTGTTTTTT.

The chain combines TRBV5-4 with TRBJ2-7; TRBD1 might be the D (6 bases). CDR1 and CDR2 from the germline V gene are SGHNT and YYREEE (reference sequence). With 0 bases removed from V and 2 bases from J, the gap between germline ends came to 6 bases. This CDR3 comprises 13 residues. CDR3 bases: TGTGCCAGCAGCTTGGACAGGGCCTACGAGCAGTACTTC. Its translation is CASSLDRAYEQYF.

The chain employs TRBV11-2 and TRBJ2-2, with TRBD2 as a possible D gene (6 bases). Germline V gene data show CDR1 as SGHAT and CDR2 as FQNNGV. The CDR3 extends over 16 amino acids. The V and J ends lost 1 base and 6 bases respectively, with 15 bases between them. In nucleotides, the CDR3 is TGTGCCAGCAGCTTAGGATGGGGGGAGGTGGCCGGGGAGCTGTTTTTT. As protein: CASSLGWGEVAGELFF. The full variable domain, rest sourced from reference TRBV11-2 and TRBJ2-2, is EAGVAQSPRYKIIEKRQSVAFWCNPISGHATLYWYQQILGQGPKLLIQFQNNGVVDDSQLPKDRFSAERLKGVDSTLKIQPAKLEDSAVYLCASSLGWGEVAGELFFGEGSRLTVL.

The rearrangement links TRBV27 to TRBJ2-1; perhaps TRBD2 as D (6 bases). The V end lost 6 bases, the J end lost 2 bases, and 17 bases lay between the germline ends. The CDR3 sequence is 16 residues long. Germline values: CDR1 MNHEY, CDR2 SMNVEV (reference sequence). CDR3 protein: CASSPLGSHTYNEQFF. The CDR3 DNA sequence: TGTGCCAGCAGCCCCCTCGGGAGCCATACCTACAATGAGCAGTTCTTC.

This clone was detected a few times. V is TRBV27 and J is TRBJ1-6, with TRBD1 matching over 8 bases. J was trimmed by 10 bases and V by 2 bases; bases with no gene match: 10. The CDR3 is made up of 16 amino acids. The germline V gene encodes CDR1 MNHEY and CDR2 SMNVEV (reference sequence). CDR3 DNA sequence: TGTGCCAGCAGTTTAAAGGACAGGGCAGTAAGGTCACCCCTCCACTTT. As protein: CASSLKDRAVRSPLHF.

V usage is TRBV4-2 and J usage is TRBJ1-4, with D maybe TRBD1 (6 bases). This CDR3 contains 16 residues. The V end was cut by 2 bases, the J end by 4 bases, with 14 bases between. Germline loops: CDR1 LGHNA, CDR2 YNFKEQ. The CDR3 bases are TGTGCCAGCAGCCAACGTAGGGGGACCGGTAATGAAAAACTGTTTTTT. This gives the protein CASSQRRGTGNEKLFF.